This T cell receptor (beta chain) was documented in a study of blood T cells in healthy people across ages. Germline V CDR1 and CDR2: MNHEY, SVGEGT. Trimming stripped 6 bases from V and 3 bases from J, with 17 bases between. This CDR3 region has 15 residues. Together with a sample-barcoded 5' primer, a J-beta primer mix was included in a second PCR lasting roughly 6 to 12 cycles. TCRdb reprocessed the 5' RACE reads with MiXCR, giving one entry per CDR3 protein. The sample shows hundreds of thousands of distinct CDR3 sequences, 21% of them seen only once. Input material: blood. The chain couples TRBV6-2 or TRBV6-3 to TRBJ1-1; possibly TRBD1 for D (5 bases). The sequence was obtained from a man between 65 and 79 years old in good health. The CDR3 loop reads CASSLLGGSDTEAFF. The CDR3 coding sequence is TGTGCCAGCAGCCTCCTGGGGGGATCGGACACTGAAGCTTTCTTT.